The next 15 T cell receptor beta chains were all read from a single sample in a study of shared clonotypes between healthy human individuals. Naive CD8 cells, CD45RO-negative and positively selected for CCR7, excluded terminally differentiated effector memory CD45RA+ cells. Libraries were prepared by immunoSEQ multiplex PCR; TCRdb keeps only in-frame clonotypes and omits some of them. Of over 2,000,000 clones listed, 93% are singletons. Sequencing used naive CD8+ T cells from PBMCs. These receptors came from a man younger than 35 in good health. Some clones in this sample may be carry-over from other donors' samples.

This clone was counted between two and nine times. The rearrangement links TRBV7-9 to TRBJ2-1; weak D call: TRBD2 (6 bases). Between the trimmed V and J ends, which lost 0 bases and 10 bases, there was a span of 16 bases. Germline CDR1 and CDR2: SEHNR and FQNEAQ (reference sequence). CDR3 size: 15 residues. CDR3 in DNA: TGTGCCAGCAGCTTAGCTCGGGGGACTCGCAACGAGCAGTTCTTC. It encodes CASSLARGTRNEQFF.

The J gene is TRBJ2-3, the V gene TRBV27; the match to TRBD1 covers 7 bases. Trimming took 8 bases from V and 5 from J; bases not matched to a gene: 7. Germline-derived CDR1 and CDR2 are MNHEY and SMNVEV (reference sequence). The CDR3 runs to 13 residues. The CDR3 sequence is CASQTGSGDTQYF. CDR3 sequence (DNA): TGTGCCAGCCAGACAGGGTCGGGAGATACGCAGTATTTT.

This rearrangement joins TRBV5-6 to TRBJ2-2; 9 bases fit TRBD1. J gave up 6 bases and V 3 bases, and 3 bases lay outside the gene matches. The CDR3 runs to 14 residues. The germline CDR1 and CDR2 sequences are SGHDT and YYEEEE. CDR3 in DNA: TGTGCCAGCAGCTACGGGACAGGGTCCGGGGAGCTGTTTTTT. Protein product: CASSYGTGSGELFF.

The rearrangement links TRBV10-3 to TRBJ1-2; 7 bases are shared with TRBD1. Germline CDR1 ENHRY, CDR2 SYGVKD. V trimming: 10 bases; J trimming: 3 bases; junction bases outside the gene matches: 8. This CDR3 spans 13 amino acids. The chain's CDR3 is CATHTGDYYGYTF. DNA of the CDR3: TGTGCCACCCACACAGGGGATTACTATGGCTACACCTTC.

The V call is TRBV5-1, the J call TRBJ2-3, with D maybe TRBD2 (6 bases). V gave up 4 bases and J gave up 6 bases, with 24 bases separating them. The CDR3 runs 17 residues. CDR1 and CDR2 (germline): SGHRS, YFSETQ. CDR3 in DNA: TGCGCCAGCAGCCCCACTAGGGGACTTTCCCCGTCCGATACGCAGTATTTT. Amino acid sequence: CASSPTRGLSPSDTQYF.

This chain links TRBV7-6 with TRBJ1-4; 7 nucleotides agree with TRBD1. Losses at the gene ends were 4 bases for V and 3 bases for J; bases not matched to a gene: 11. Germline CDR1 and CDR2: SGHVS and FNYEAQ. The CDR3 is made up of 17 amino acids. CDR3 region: CASSSKIAGQPNEKLFF. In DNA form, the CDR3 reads TGTGCCAGCAGCTCCAAAATAGCGGGACAGCCTAATGAAAAACTGTTTTTT.

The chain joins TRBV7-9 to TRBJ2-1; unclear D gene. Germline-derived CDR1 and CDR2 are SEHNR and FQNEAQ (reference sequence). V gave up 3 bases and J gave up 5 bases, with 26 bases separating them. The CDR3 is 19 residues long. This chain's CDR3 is CASSFPQALQTDHDNEQFF. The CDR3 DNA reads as TGTGCCAGCAGCTTCCCCCAAGCGCTACAGACGGATCATGACAATGAGCAGTTCTTC.

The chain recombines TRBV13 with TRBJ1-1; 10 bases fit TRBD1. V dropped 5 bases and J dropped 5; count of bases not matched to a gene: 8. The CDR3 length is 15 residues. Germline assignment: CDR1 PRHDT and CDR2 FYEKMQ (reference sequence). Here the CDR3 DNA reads TGTGCCAGCAGCCACCTCGACAGGGGGCAGACTGAAGCTTTCTTT. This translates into CASSHLDRGQTEAFF.

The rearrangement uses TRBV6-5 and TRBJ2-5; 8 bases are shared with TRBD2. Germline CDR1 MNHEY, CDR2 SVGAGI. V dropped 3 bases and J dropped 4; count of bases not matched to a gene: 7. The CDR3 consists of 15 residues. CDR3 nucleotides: TGTGCCAGCAGTTATTTGCGCGGGAGGTCAGAGACCCAGTACTTC. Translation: CASSYLRGRSETQYF.

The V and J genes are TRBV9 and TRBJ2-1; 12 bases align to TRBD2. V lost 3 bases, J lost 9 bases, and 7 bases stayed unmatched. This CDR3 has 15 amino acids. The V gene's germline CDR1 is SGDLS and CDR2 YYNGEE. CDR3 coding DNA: TGTGCCAGCAGCGCACTAGCGGGAGGAGAGACTGAGCAGTTCTTC. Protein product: CASSALAGGETEQFF.

The CDR3 reads CASSYSASNEQFF. The CDR3 DNA is TGTGCCAGCAGTTACTCAGCGAGCAACGAGCAGTTCTTC. The chain is built from TRBV6-5 and TRBJ2-1, with unresolved D. The V end was cut by 0 bases, the J end by 10 bases, with 10 bases between. The CDR3 loop spans 13 amino acids. Germline V gene sequence: CDR1 MNHEY, CDR2 SVGAGI.

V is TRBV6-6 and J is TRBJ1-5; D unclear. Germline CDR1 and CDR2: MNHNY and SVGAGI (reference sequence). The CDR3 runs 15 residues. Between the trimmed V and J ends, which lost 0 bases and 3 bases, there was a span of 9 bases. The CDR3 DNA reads TGTGCCAGCAGTTACTCAATCACGGCCAATCAGCCCCAGCATTTT. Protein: CASSYSITANQPQHF.

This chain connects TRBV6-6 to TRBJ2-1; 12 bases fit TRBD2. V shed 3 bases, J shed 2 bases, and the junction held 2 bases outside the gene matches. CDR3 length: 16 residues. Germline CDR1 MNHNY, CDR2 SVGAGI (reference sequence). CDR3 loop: CASSYRTSGTYNEQFF. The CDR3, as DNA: TGTGCCAGCAGTTATAGGACTAGCGGGACCTACAATGAGCAGTTCTTC.

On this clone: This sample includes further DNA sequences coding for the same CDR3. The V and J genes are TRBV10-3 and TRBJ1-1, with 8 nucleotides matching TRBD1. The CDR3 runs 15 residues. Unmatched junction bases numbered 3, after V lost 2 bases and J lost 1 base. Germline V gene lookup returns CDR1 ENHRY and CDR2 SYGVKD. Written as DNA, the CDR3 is TGTGCCATCAGTGAGCCCGGACAGGGGAACACTGAAGCTTTCTTT. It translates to CAISEPGQGNTEAFF.

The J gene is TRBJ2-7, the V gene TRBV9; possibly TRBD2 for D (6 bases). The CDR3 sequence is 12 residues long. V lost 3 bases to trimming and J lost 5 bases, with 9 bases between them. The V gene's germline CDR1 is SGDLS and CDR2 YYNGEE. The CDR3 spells CASSAGGDEQYF. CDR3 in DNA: TGTGCCAGCAGCGCCGGAGGGGACGAGCAGTACTTC.